These 10 T cell receptor beta chains share one sample of origin, sequenced in a study of vaccination and CD4 T cells after COVID-19 (dated by TCRdb to the early 2020s). The antigens of these receptors remain unknown. The time point label on this specimen signifies: late sampling 161 to 241 days after vaccination in three convalescent patients. The label giving this sample's treatment or condition can be read as: approximately 11-day PBMC culture with coronavirus spike peptide pools or control peptides (ViraFEST assay). Library creation used PCR. This sample was sequenced with an Illumina iSeq 100. At the Johns Hopkins FTIC core, DNA from the cultured CD4+ T cells underwent TCR sequencing with the Oncomine TCR Beta short-read assay. The public reads were run again by TCRdb, first through fastp at Q25 and then through MiXCR, and only productive beta chains were kept. Each CDR3 protein gets just one entry, which takes the most common genes and DNA from the rows behind it. A total of approximately 15,000 distinct CDR3 sequences appear in this sample, about 45% of them only once. Of the sample, around 13% is held by the ten largest clones.

The sequences come from CD4+ T cells from blood, cultured in vitro, collected about 7 months after SARS-CoV-2 vaccination. These TCRs come from a human donor who had recovered from COVID-19.

The chain employs TRBV20-1 and TRBJ2-1, with a weak D call TRBD2 (6 bases). V dropped 1 base and J dropped 0 bases, with 10 bases sitting between them. The length of the CDR3 is 15 residues. Germline CDR1 and CDR2: DFQATT and SNEGSKA (reference sequence). CDR3 in amino acids: CSARVAGSSYNEQFF. For the CDR3, the DNA is TGCAGTGCTAGAGTTGCGGGAAGCTCCTACAATGAGCAGTTCTTC.

V and J are TRBV7-3 and TRBJ2-3; D ambiguous. The CDR3 contains 14 residues. Deletions cut 2 bases from V and 6 bases from J, with 12 bases between. The V gene's germline CDR1 is SGHTA and CDR2 FQGTGA. CDR3 protein: CASSLSSASDTQYF. DNA for the CDR3: TGTGCCAGCAGCTTATCCAGCGCGTCGGATACGCAGTATTTT.

The J gene is TRBJ2-3, the V gene TRBV6-1; D gene ambiguous. Germline V gives CDR1 MNHNS, CDR2 SASEGT. V dropped 9 bases and J dropped 2 bases, with 12 bases sitting between them. The CDR3 has 13 amino acids. The CDR3 loop is CASTKQITDTQYF. The CDR3, as DNA: TGTGCCAGTACTAAGCAGATCACAGATACGCAGTATTTT.

The rearrangement joins TRBV7-9 to TRBJ2-5, with 7 bases lining up with TRBD1. Germline V gene lookup returns CDR1 SEHNR and CDR2 FQNEAQ (reference sequence). CDR3 length: 16 amino acids. V trimming: 5 bases; J trimming: 5 bases; junction bases outside the gene matches: 14. This chain's CDR3 is CASSAGRTGVLETQYF. CDR3 nucleotides: TGTGCCAGCAGCGCTGGCCGAACAGGGGTTTTGGAGACCCAGTACTTC.

The CDR3 DNA follows: TGTGCCAGCAGCTTGGGTCGGCGGCAGGGGCCAGAGACCCAGTACTTC. This encodes CASSLGRRQGPETQYF. The V gene is TRBV5-5, the J gene TRBJ2-5; possible D gene TRBD1, 6 bases. This CDR3 has 16 residues. The germline V gene has CDR1 SGHKS and CDR2 YYEKEE (reference sequence). V gave up 0 bases and J gave up 4 bases, with 16 bases separating them.

A few counts support this clonotype. The chain employs TRBV6-5 and TRBJ2-7; a weak D match, TRBD2 (7 bases). The germline V gene has CDR1 MNHEY and CDR2 SVGAGI. V was pared by 0 bases and J by 1 base, with 13 bases between. The CDR3 runs to 16 residues. This CDR3 is CASSYSGGRVSYEQYF. The DNA for the CDR3 is TGTGCCAGCAGTTACTCGGGGGGGCGCGTTTCCTACGAGCAGTACTTC.

This rearrangement joins TRBV7-9 to TRBJ2-5, with a weak D call TRBD2 (5 bases). Per the germline V gene, CDR1 is SEHNR and CDR2 is FQNEAQ (reference sequence). There are 13 residues in the CDR3. V lost 5 bases to trimming and J lost 7 bases, with 14 bases between them. The DNA for the CDR3 is TGTGCCAGCAGCGCCGTCGTAGAGGGGACCCAGTACTTC. The encoded protein is CASSAVVEGTQYF.

The chain combines TRBV6-5 with TRBJ1-5; D remains unclear. This CDR3 has 13 amino acids. Per germline, CDR1 MNHEY and CDR2 SVGAGI. V lost 4 bases to trimming and J lost 10 bases, with 14 bases between them. CDR3 in amino acids: CASSFSGNRPQHF. The CDR3, as DNA: TGTGCCAGCAGTTTTAGTGGGAACCGTCCCCAGCATTTT.

CDR3 nucleotide sequence: TGTGCCAGCAGGCCGAGCGGGAGGATGTACGAGCAGTACTTC. Protein sequence: CASRPSGRMYEQYF. This sequence joins TRBV28 and TRBJ2-7; 9 nucleotides align to TRBD2. Looked up from germline, CDR1 is MDHEN and CDR2 is SYDVKM. J was trimmed by 4 bases and V by 6 bases; bases with no gene match: 7. This CDR3 has 14 amino acids.

This clonotype was recorded once. V and J are TRBV5-6 and TRBJ2-1, with unresolved D. V was pared by 0 bases and J by 2 bases, with 3 bases between. CDR3 length: 13 amino acids. In germline, CDR1 is SGHDT, CDR2 YYEEEE. The CDR3 here is CASSLDTYNEQFF. In nucleotides, the CDR3 is TGTGCCAGCAGCTTGGACACCTACAATGAGCAGTTCTTC.